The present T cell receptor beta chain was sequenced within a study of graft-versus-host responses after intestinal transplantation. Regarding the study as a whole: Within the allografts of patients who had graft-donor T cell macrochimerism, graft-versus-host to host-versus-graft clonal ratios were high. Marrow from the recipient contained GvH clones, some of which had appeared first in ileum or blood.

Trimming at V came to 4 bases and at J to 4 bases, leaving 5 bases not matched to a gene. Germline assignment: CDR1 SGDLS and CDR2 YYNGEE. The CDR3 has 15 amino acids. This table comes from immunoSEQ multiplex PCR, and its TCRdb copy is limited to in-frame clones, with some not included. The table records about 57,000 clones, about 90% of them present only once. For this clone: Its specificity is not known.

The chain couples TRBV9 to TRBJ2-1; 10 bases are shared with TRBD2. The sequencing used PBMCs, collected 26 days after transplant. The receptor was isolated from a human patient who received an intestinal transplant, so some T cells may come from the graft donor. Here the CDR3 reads CASSTRTSGYNEQFF. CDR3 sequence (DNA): TGTGCCAGCAGCACCCGGACTAGCGGTTACAATGAGCAGTTCTTC.